This T cell receptor beta chain was profiled in a study of shared clonotypes between healthy human individuals. CDR3 length: 15 amino acids. The germline V gene has CDR1 MNHEY and CDR2 SMNVEV (reference sequence). Trimming at V came to 5 bases and at J to 7 bases, leaving 13 bases not matched to a gene. The authors divided CD4+ cells into CD45RA+ naive and CD45RA-negative memory subsets. In the authors' methods: Filtering was not the same, since immunoSEQ gave junction-only sequences without quality scores. Data came from immunoSEQ multiplex PCR; TCRdb stores just in-frame clones and leaves some out. The DNA was the basis for D and trimming; V, J and clone size are from that table. The table includes some 1.5 million clones, around 95% detected once.

The chain joins TRBV27 to TRBJ2-5, with TRBD2 matching over 7 bases. The TCR originated in a man younger than 45 in good health. Material for sequencing was naive CD4+ T cells sorted from blood. Subset denoted: CD45RA+ positively selected. CDR3 DNA sequence: TGTGCCAGCAGTCCCTGGAGCGGGGCGCCGTTGACCCAGTACTTC. Its protein is CASSPWSGAPLTQYF.